The clone carrying this TCR beta chain has more than one count but fewer than ten. Its antigen is unidentified. Investigators reverse transcribed all isolated RNA, so they sequenced expressed TCRB transcripts. Only in-frame clones appear in the TCRdb table, and some are missing; sequencing was by immunoSEQ multiplex PCR. The table shows under 400,000 clones, with 12% to 15% occurring only once. The data belong to a study of beta chain features in type 1 diabetes. Study outcomes and limitations: Shorter TCRB CDR3s, moderately but significantly so, were found in Type 1 diabetes patients in all four CD4+ subsets.

Sorting produced populations that all topped 95% purity. Sample: central memory CD4+ T cells from blood. The sequence was obtained from a man aged 25 to 40 in good health.

Here the CDR3 DNA reads TGTGCCAGCAGCCTAGGGCTGACTAGCGGGAGCACAGATACGCAGTATTTT. Protein product: CASSLGLTSGSTDTQYF. The gene calls are TRBV7-2 and TRBJ2-3; 10 bases align to TRBD2. Germline lookup yields CDR1 SGHTA and CDR2 FQGNSA. The CDR3 is 17 residues long. V lost 5 bases to trimming and J lost 0 bases; unmatched junction nucleotides: 8. The variable domain in full, completed from reference TRBV7-2 and TRBJ2-3, reads GAGVSQSPSNKVTEKGKDVELRCDPISGHTALYWYRQSLGQGLEFLIYFQGNSAPDKSGLPSDRFSAERTGGSVSTLTIQRTQQEDSAVYLCASSLGLTSGSTDTQYFGPGTRLTVL.